Below, 26 T cell receptor beta chains from the same sample are listed, as sequenced in a study of blood T cell repertoires in COVID-19. Clones were read by immunoSEQ multiplex PCR, and TCRdb kept only the in-frame ones, dropping some. The profile shows about 250,000 clones, more than 70% of them singletons. Sequencing used peripheral blood. Every receptor here comes from a man aged 40-55 years with active or convalescent COVID-19.

The sample holds one count of this clone. The gene calls are TRBV14 and TRBJ2-3; D gene uncertain. From germline, CDR1 is SGHDN and CDR2 FVKESK. The CDR3 spans 13 residues. V was pared by 1 base and J by 4 bases, with 6 bases between. CDR3 nucleotide sequence: TGTGCCAGCAGCCAAGTAGTGGCAGATACGCAGTATTTT. It yields the protein CASSQVVADTQYF.

The chain's CDR3 is CATQSGAGTYGYTF. The CDR3 nucleotides are TGTGCCACCCAGTCAGGGGCAGGGACGTACGGCTACACCTTC. This rearrangement joins TRBV24-1 to TRBJ1-2; D is perhaps TRBD1 (6 bases). The CDR3 has 14 residues. In germline, CDR1 is KGHDR, CDR2 SFDVKD. V lost 9 bases and J 8 bases, leaving 21 bases between the germline ends.

This chain links TRBV12-5 with TRBJ2-7; 7 bases align to TRBD2. CDR3 size: 16 residues. Germline lookup yields CDR1 LGHNT and CDR2 FRNRAP. The V gene end was trimmed by 5 bases and the J gene end by 4 bases; junction bases not matched to a gene: 14. CDR3 region: CASGPHIGGGTYEQYF. The CDR3 region has the DNA TGTGCTAGTGGTCCACACATAGGCGGGGGAACTTACGAGCAGTACTTC.

This clone was picked up one time. The V and J genes are TRBV27 and TRBJ1-5, with D tentatively TRBD1 (5 bases). The CDR3 extends over 14 amino acids. Germline CDR1 MNHEY, CDR2 SMNVEV (reference sequence). V dropped 7 bases and J dropped 2 bases, with 12 bases sitting between them. Here the CDR3 DNA reads TGTGCCAGCAATAGTTTACAGGGCAATCAGCCCCAGCATTTT. Translating it yields CASNSLQGNQPQHF.

To note about this clone: This same CDR3 is encoded by further DNA sequences in the sample. The chain combines TRBV19 with TRBJ1-4; TRBD1 matches at 11 bases. Germline values: CDR1 LNHDA, CDR2 SQIVND (reference sequence). CDR3 length equals 16 residues. The trim removed 4 bases at V and 4 bases at J, leaving 5 bases unmatched. The CDR3 DNA sequence: TGTGCCAGTAGTACCGGGACAGGGGGTCTTAATGAAAAACTGTTTTTT. It translates to CASSTGTGGLNEKLFF.

This chain uses TRBV27 with TRBJ2-1; 13 bases map to TRBD2. CDR3 size: 17 residues. Germline V gene data show CDR1 as MNHEY and CDR2 as SMNVEV (reference sequence). J lost 7 bases, V lost 6 bases, and 12 bases had no gene match. The CDR3 spells CASSDGTSGMGGNEQFF. CDR3 coding DNA: TGTGCCAGCAGCGACGGGACTAGCGGGATGGGGGGGAATGAGCAGTTCTTC.

V usage is TRBV4-2 and J usage is TRBJ1-1; 8 positions match TRBD1. In germline, CDR1 is LGHNA, CDR2 YNFKEQ. CDR3 size: 16 residues. J gave up 3 bases and V 4 bases, and 10 bases lay outside the gene matches. The CDR3 DNA reads TGTGCCAGCAGCCCAACAGGGGGGGTGGGGGACACTGAAGCTTTCTTT. Residues: CASSPTGGVGDTEAFF.

This clone was counted ten times or more. The gene calls are TRBV5-1 and TRBJ1-6; 9 positions match TRBD1. The CDR3 length is 15 residues. From germline, CDR1 is SGHRS and CDR2 YFSETQ. J gave up 6 bases and V 3 bases, and 4 bases lay outside the gene matches. CDR3 DNA sequence: TGCGCCAGCAGCTGGACAGGGGAAGCTAATTCACCCCTCCACTTT. As protein: CASSWTGEANSPLHF.

The J gene is TRBJ1-5, the V gene TRBV5-6; TRBD1 matches 7 bases. CDR1 is SGHDT, CDR2 YYEEEE, per germline. The length of the CDR3 is 15 residues. The ends lost 1 base at V and 4 bases at J; junction bases unmatched: 5. The CDR3 DNA reads TGTGCCAGCAGCTTGTATGACAGGGCAAATCAGCCCCAGCATTTT. It codes for CASSLYDRANQPQHF.

This chain joins TRBV27 and TRBJ1-5; D call uncertain. Germline assignment: CDR1 MNHEY and CDR2 SMNVEV (reference sequence). V was trimmed by 2 bases and J by 6 bases, leaving 8 bases between them. The CDR3 is 13 amino acids. CDR3 loop: CASSLTRRQPQHF. In DNA form, the CDR3 reads TGTGCCAGCAGTTTAACGCGGCGTCAGCCCCAGCATTTT.

This sequence joins TRBV27 and TRBJ2-2; TRBD1 matches at 7 bases. CDR1 is MNHEY and CDR2 is SMNVEV in the germline V gene (reference sequence). The CDR3 consists of 16 residues. J gave up 5 bases and V 4 bases, and 10 bases lay outside the gene matches. The CDR3 spells CASSSQGVLRTGELFF. The CDR3 region has the DNA TGTGCCAGCAGTTCCCAGGGGGTCCTTCGGACCGGGGAGCTGTTTTTT.

V is TRBV12-3 or TRBV12-4 and J is TRBJ1-1, with TRBD1 as a possible D gene (6 bases). V was cut by 6 bases and J by 3 bases, with 11 bases left in between. The CDR3 is made up of 13 amino acids. The CDR3 DNA reads as TGTGCCAGCAGATACAGGGCGGACACTGAAGCTTTCTTT. Protein sequence: CASRYRADTEAFF.

This clone appeared a few times. Other nucleotide sequences in the sample specify the same CDR3. This rearrangement joins TRBV30 to TRBJ2-3; 8 bases match TRBD1. V trimming: 5 bases; J trimming: 2 bases; junction bases outside the gene matches: 6. The CDR3 extends over 14 amino acids. Germline V gene sequence: CDR1 GTSNPN, CDR2 SVGIG (reference sequence). The CDR3 DNA reads TGTGCCTGGGGGGGGACAGGAGACACAGATACGCAGTATTTT. Its protein product is CAWGGTGDTDTQYF. Filled out from reference TRBV30 and TRBJ2-3, the complete variable domain reads SQTIHQWPATLVQPVGSPLSLECTVEGTSNPNLYWYRQAAGRGLQLLFYSVGIGQISSEVPQNLSASRPQDRQFILSSKKLLLSDSGFYLCAWGGTGDTDTQYFGPGTRLTVL.

V usage is TRBV10-3 and J usage is TRBJ2-2, with TRBD1 matching over 9 bases. V dropped 2 bases and J dropped 7; count of bases not matched to a gene: 8. The CDR3 length is 16 residues. Germline-derived CDR1 and CDR2 are ENHRY and SYGVKD. CDR3 protein: CAISETLQGAIGELFF. CDR3 DNA sequence: TGTGCCATCAGTGAGACGTTACAGGGGGCAATCGGGGAGCTGTTTTTT.

The rearrangement uses TRBV4-1 and TRBJ2-5; D unresolved. Germline CDR1 and CDR2: MGHRA and YSYEKL. V was cut by 3 bases and J by 5 bases, with 16 bases left in between. CDR3 length: 15 residues. CDR3 in amino acids: CASSQAAETMETQYF. CDR3 sequence (DNA): TGCGCCAGCAGCCAGGCGGCGGAGACGATGGAGACCCAGTACTTC.

J is TRBJ2-3 and V is TRBV10-2; 14 nucleotides match TRBD2. Germline loops: CDR1 WSHSY, CDR2 SAAADI. The CDR3 spans 15 residues. Trimming removed 7 bases from V and 4 bases from J; junction bases left unmatched: 4. CDR3 residues: CASTLTSGGADTQYF. In nucleotides, the CDR3 is TGCGCCAGCACCCTGACTAGCGGGGGGGCAGATACGCAGTATTTT.

This clone was observed a single time. The chain couples TRBV9 to TRBJ2-5, with 11 positions matching TRBD2. V dropped 0 bases and J dropped 4; count of bases not matched to a gene: 2. CDR3 length equals 15 residues. The germline V gene has CDR1 SGDLS and CDR2 YYNGEE. In DNA form, the CDR3 reads TGTGCCAGCAGCGTAGGTGGACTAGCGGGAGAGACCCAGTACTTC. This gives the protein CASSVGGLAGETQYF.

The genes are TRBV24-1 and TRBJ1-2, with D tentatively TRBD1 (6 bases). This CDR3 is built from 13 residues. With 4 bases removed from V and 8 bases from J, the gap between germline ends came to 13 bases. Germline values: CDR1 KGHDR, CDR2 SFDVKD. CDR3 in DNA: TGTGCCACCAGTGACTTTACAGGGAGCGGCTACACCTTC. Amino acid sequence: CATSDFTGSGYTF.

This clone occurred a few times. The chain's CDR3 is CAISGSGGRNTEAFF. In DNA, the CDR3 is TGTGCCATCAGTGGTTCAGGAGGGAGGAACACTGAAGCTTTCTTT. The chain couples TRBV10-3 to TRBJ1-1; no definite D call. Trimming took off 4 bases at V and 1 base at J, with 13 bases between the two ends. The CDR3 is 15 residues long. Germline CDR1 ENHRY, CDR2 SYGVKD.

This rearrangement joins TRBV5-1 to TRBJ2-5; D is undetermined. The V end was cut by 4 bases, the J end by 3 bases, with 16 bases between. Germline V CDR1 and CDR2: SGHRS, YFSETQ. The CDR3 length is 15 residues. For the CDR3, the DNA is TGCGCCAGCAGCCGTGTGGCAGGCTGGGAAGAGACCCAGTACTTC. It encodes CASSRVAGWEETQYF.

The CDR3 DNA reads as TGTGCCATCAGTGGGACAGGGGGCATCGGCGGGGAGCTGTTTTTT. Translation: CAISGTGGIGGELFF. The genes are TRBV10-3 and TRBJ2-2, with 11 bases aligning to TRBD1. Germline V gene data show CDR1 as ENHRY and CDR2 as SYGVKD. The junction had 5 bases not matched to a gene; V was cut back by 4 bases and J by 7 bases. This CDR3 comprises 15 residues.

There are a few counts of this clone. Other DNA sequences in this sample translate to the same CDR3. V is TRBV25-1 and J is TRBJ2-1; D gene unclear. V was trimmed by 7 bases and J by 4 bases, leaving 5 bases between them. Germline loops: CDR1 MGHDK, CDR2 SYGVNS. The CDR3 loop spans 11 amino acids. In DNA form, the CDR3 reads TGTGCCAGCACCGCGTACAATGAGCAGTTCTTC. It encodes CASTAYNEQFF.

This rearrangement joins TRBV21-1 to TRBJ2-7; the table's TRBD1 call for D was not verified on the DNA. TRBV21-1 is a recognized pseudogene. CDR3 size: 16 residues. CDR3 region: CASSKLGQGSSYEQYF. The CDR3 region has the DNA TGTGCCAGCAGCAAACTAGGTCAGGGGAGCTCCTACGAGCAGTACTTC.

A single count supports this clone. The rearrangement joins TRBV6-1 to TRBJ1-2; possible D gene TRBD1, 5 bases. Trimming left V 3 bases short and J 9 bases short, with 17 bases between. The CDR3 runs to 14 residues. Germline CDR1 and CDR2: MNHNS and SASEGT. This CDR3 reads CASSEGTGALSYTF. CDR3 nucleotides: TGTGCCAGCAGTGAGGGGACTGGGGCGCTAAGCTACACCTTC.

This chain connects TRBV6-5 to TRBJ1-6; a possible D gene is TRBD1 (5 bases). Trimming cost V 6 bases and J 13 bases, with 22 bases left between them. There are 15 residues in the CDR3. The germline CDR1 and CDR2 sequences are MNHEY and SVGAGI. The CDR3, as DNA: TGTGCCAGCAGCTACGCCTGGACGGGAGAGGGGCCCCTCCACTTT. This encodes CASSYAWTGEGPLHF.

This clone has just a few counts. J is TRBJ2-3 and V is TRBV10-3, with D tentatively TRBD1 (6 bases). Germline assignment: CDR1 ENHRY and CDR2 SYGVKD. The CDR3 covers 13 residues. With 7 bases removed from V and 2 bases from J, the gap between germline ends came to 10 bases. CDR3 sequence: CAITQGTTDTQYF. CDR3 coding DNA: TGTGCCATCACCCAGGGGACCACAGATACGCAGTATTTT.